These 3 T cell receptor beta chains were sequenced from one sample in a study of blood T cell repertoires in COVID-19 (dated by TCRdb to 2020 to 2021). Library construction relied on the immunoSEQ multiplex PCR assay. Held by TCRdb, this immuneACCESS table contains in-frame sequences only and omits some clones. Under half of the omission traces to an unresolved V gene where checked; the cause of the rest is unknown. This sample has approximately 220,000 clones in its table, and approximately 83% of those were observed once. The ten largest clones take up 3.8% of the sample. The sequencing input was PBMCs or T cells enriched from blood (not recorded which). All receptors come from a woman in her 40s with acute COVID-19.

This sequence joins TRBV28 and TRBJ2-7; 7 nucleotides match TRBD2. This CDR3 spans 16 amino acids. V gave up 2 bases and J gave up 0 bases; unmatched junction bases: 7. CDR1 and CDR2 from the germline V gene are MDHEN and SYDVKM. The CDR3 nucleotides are TGTGCCAGCAGTTTAAGGTGGCGGGGGAGCTCCTACGAGCAGTACTTC. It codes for CASSLRWRGSSYEQYF.

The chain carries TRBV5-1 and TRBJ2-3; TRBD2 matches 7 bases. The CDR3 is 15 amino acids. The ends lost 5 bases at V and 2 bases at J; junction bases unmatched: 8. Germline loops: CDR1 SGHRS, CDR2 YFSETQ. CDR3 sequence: CASRRAGETTDTQYF. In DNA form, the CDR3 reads TGCGCCAGCAGGCGGGCGGGGGAGACCACAGATACGCAGTATTTT.

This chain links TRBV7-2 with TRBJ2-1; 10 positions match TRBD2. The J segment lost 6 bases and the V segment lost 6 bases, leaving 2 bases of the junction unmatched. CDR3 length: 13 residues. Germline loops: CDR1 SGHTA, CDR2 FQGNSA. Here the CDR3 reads CASRGTSVNEQFF. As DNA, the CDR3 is TGTGCCAGCAGGGGGACTAGCGTCAATGAGCAGTTCTTC.